The 8 T cell receptor beta chains listed next were all sequenced from one sample in a study of cytomegalovirus exposure and HLA in healthy donors. PCR primers comprised 60 Vbeta and 13 Jbeta primers. Using immunoSEQ multiplex PCR, the repertoire was profiled, and TCRdb retains in-frame clones only, with some absent. The sample holds 110,000 or so clones; about four fifths are singletons and the top ten take 2% to 3%. Sequenced input: PBMCs. The receptors were sampled from a woman aged 18-29 years in good health and CMV-seronegative.

The chain combines TRBV4-2 with TRBJ2-1; 11 positions agree with TRBD2. The CDR3 sequence is 17 residues long. V trimming: 4 bases; J trimming: 5 bases; junction bases outside the gene matches: 10. The germline CDR1 and CDR2 sequences are LGHNA and YNFKEQ. CDR3 residues: CASSRSPIAGGNNEQFF. CDR3 DNA: TGTGCCAGCAGCCGTTCTCCAATAGCGGGAGGGAACAATGAGCAGTTCTTC.

J is TRBJ2-5 and V is TRBV6-5; 9 bases line up with TRBD1. The CDR3 is 15 amino acids. V was pared by 6 bases and J by 3 bases, with 8 bases of the junction left unmatched. CDR1 is MNHEY and CDR2 is SVGAGI in the germline V gene. The CDR3 sequence: CASRQTGTGKETQYF. CDR3 nucleotides: TGTGCCAGCAGACAGACCGGGACAGGGAAAGAGACCCAGTACTTC.

This clone showed up just a few times. V gene TRBV28 combines with J gene TRBJ1-3; TRBD1 matches 9 bases. Germline CDR1 is MDHEN and CDR2 is SYDVKM. Losses at the gene ends were 6 bases for V and 8 bases for J; bases not matched to a gene: 14. The CDR3 length is 16 residues. This CDR3 reads CASSYPDLDRGDTIYF. The DNA for the CDR3 is TGTGCCAGCAGCTACCCGGATCTGGACAGGGGAGACACCATATATTTT.

This sequence joins TRBV11-2 and TRBJ2-7; tentatively, D is TRBD1 (5 bases). Trimming pared 5 bases from V and 12 bases from J, leaving 17 bases between. In germline, CDR1 is SGHAT, CDR2 FQNNGV. The length of the CDR3 is 12 residues. CDR3 residues: CASSHAEAGWYV. CDR3 DNA sequence: TGTGCCAGCAGCCATGCTGAGGCAGGGTGGTACGTC.

This sequence joins TRBV19 and TRBJ1-5; 7 bases are a match to TRBD1. V gave up 5 bases and J gave up 0 bases; unmatched junction bases: 19. This CDR3 comprises 20 residues. Germline V gene sequence: CDR1 LNHDA, CDR2 SQIVND (reference sequence). CDR3 DNA sequence: TGTGCCAGTAGTCTCCGGGACAGATTCCTCTTGGGGCATAGCAATCAGCCCCAGCATTTT. Translated, it gives CASSLRDRFLLGHSNQPQHF.

The genes are TRBV4-2 and TRBJ1-2; D unclear. CDR3 length equals 14 residues. Looked up from germline, CDR1 is LGHNA and CDR2 is YNFKEQ. Trimming took off 4 bases at V and 0 bases at J, with 9 bases between the two ends. The CDR3 nucleotides read TGTGCCAGCAGCCCAGACACTGCTAACTATGGCTACACCTTC. Translated: CASSPDTANYGYTF.

This chain uses TRBV28 with TRBJ1-2, with 8 bases that match TRBD1. Trimming cost V 6 bases and J 8 bases; bases outside gene matches: 8. This CDR3 is 13 amino acids long. From germline, CDR1 is MDHEN and CDR2 SYDVKM. DNA of the CDR3: TGTGCCAGCAGAGACCCCAGGGGGCAAGGCTACACCTTC. It is translated as CASRDPRGQGYTF.

This chain uses TRBV9 with TRBJ2-3; possible D gene TRBD1, 6 bases. The CDR3 sequence is 14 residues long. Per germline, CDR1 SGDLS and CDR2 YYNGEE. V was pared by 1 base and J by 11 bases, with 17 bases between. Here the CDR3 reads CASSVREGTYGQYF. The DNA for the CDR3 is TGTGCCAGCAGCGTACGAGAGGGGACATATGGGCAGTATTTT.